The 29 T cell receptor beta chains below were found in one sample sequenced in a study of CD8+CD57+ T cells in acquired aplastic anemia. Genomic DNA provided the template from which TCR beta VDJ and CDR3 profiles were obtained. TCRdb reprocessed the reads via MiXCR and lists one record per CDR3 protein. The data show about 420,000 distinct CDR3 sequences, 60% to 80% seen once. Input material: sorted CD4+, CD8+, or CD8+CD57+ T cells (not recorded which) from PBMCs. The receptors were gathered from a human donor in good health, serving as a control.

The chain carries TRBV12-3 or TRBV12-4 and TRBJ1-5, with unresolved D. This CDR3 region has 13 residues. V lost 8 bases and J 5 bases, leaving 13 bases between the germline ends. For the CDR3, the DNA is TGTGCCAGCGGCCGGGAGGTGGATCAGCCCCAGCATTTT. Protein product: CASGREVDQPQHF.

This rearrangement joins TRBV24-1 to TRBJ2-7; unclear D gene. The CDR3 runs 13 residues. Germline V gives CDR1 KGHDR, CDR2 SFDVKD. V was clipped by 3 bases and J by 7 bases, with 12 bases between them. CDR3: CATSDPDTPEQYF. The CDR3 DNA sequence: TGTGCCACCAGTGATCCCGACACCCCAGAGCAGTACTTC.

Remarks on this clonotype: One junction end disagrees with the germline gene, perhaps due to a read error. The chain combines TRBV7-7 with TRBJ2-5; 8 bases line up with TRBD1. Germline CDR1 SSHAT, CDR2 FNYEAQ (reference sequence). This CDR3 has 14 residues. DNA of the CDR3: TGTGCTAGCAATTCGGGACAGGTGATAGAGACACAGTACTTC. Encoded protein: CASNSGQVIETQYF. Based on the CDR3 plus reference TRBV7-7 and TRBJ2-5, the full variable domain is GAGVSQSPRYKVTKRGQDVTLRCDPISSHATLYWYQQALGQGPEFLTYFNYEAQPDKSGLPSDRFSAERPEGSISTLTIQRTEQRDSAMYRCASNSGQVIETQYFGPGTRLLVL.

This clonotype was observed many times. The V call is TRBV19, the J call TRBJ2-4, with a tentative D call TRBD2 (5 bases). The germline gives CDR1 LNHDA, CDR2 SQIVND (reference sequence). The CDR3 runs to 15 residues. V lost 2 bases, J lost 4 bases, and 12 bases lay in between. CDR3 sequence: CASSISRVTKNIQYF. For the CDR3, the DNA is TGTGCCAGTAGTATATCGCGGGTCACGAAAAACATTCAGTACTTC.

The chain combines TRBV11-2 with TRBJ2-6; tentative D call: TRBD2 (7 bases). In germline, CDR1 is SGHAT, CDR2 FQNNGV. Trimming pared 5 bases from V and 0 bases from J, leaving 26 bases between. The CDR3 runs to 21 residues. Here the CDR3 reads CASSPEGRGANRISGANVLTF. The CDR3 DNA follows: TGTGCCAGCAGCCCGGAGGGACGGGGGGCTAACAGAATCTCTGGGGCCAACGTCCTGACTTTC.

This clonotype was recorded many times. V and J are TRBV4-3 and TRBJ1-1; possibly TRBD1 for D (5 bases). The germline CDR1 and CDR2 sequences are LGHNA and YSLEER. V was cut by 1 base and J by 1 base, with 7 bases left in between. This CDR3 is built from 14 residues. In DNA, the CDR3 is TGCGCCAGCAGCCAAGGAAGGGGGAACACTGAAGCTTTCTTT. Residues: CASSQGRGNTEAFF.

The chain couples TRBV15 to TRBJ2-5; unclear D gene. The length of the CDR3 is 11 residues. Germline V gene sequence: CDR1 LNHNV, CDR2 YYDKDF (reference sequence). V was cut by 0 bases and J by 5 bases, with 1 base left in between. The CDR3 nucleotides are TGTGCCACCAGCAGAGACGAGACCCAGTACTTC. This encodes CATSRDETQYF.

In its sample, this clonotype was seen once. The V and J genes are TRBV7-2 and TRBJ1-1; D gene ambiguous. CDR1 and CDR2 (germline): SGHTA, FQGNSA. This CDR3 has 14 residues. V was cut by 6 bases and J by 4 bases, with 15 bases left in between. CDR3 nucleotides: TGTGCCAGCAGTGGAGAAGCTGCGAGCACTGAAGCTTTCTTT. It translates to CASSGEAASTEAFF.

This clonotype has a count of ten or more. The chain has TRBV20-1 and TRBJ2-3, with 10 positions matching TRBD2. Per the germline V gene, CDR1 is DFQATT and CDR2 is SNEGSKA (reference sequence). Trimming removed 2 bases from V and 4 bases from J; junction bases left unmatched: 3. CDR3 size: 14 residues. The CDR3 is CSARLAGGPDTQYF. The CDR3, as DNA: TGCAGTGCTAGATTAGCGGGGGGCCCAGATACGCAGTATTTT.

Only one count was recorded for this clonotype. Likely a read error: the CDR3 ends without its conserved phenylalanine or tryptophan. The limits of the CDR3 on the DNA are not certain, so only TCRdb's listed CDR3 is given. CDR3: CATSVPGGGAGETETQ. The chain combines TRBV15 with TRBJ2-5; TRBD2, as called in the table, went unchecked against the DNA. The length of the CDR3 is 16 amino acids, counting both ends. Per the germline V gene, CDR1 is LNHNV and CDR2 is YYDKDF (reference sequence).

The chain recombines TRBV7-6 with TRBJ1-1; tentatively, D is TRBD1 (6 bases). The germline CDR1 and CDR2 sequences are SGHVS and FNYEAQ. The CDR3 is 15 residues long. Trimming removed 5 bases from V and 13 bases from J, with 26 bases in between. The CDR3 DNA sequence: TGTGCCAGCAGCGACCGGGACAAAAGTTCGAACTTAGGTTTCTTT. Translating it yields CASSDRDKSSNLGFF.

The gene calls are TRBV7-8 and TRBJ2-7; D might be TRBD1 (5 bases). The CDR3 length is 16 residues. Trimming stripped 2 bases from V and 7 bases from J, with 21 bases between. Germline V gene data show CDR1 as SGHVS and CDR2 as FQNEAQ. CDR3 nucleotide sequence: TGTGCCAGCAGCTTAAGGGGCGGTGGAGTAAGCTATGAGCAGTACTTC. Translating gives CASSLRGGGVSYEQYF.

The rearrangement joins TRBV5-4 to TRBJ1-5; D is ambiguous. The CDR3 sequence is 15 residues long. The V gene lost 0 bases and the J gene lost 7 bases, with 14 bases spanning the gap. CDR1 is SGHNT, CDR2 YYREEE, per germline (reference sequence). The CDR3 DNA sequence: TGTGCCAGCAGCTTGGGCAGAAGCCAACGGCAGCCCCAGCATTTT. This sequence encodes CASSLGRSQRQPQHF. Based on the CDR3 plus reference TRBV5-4 and TRBJ1-5, the full variable domain is ETGVTQSPTHLIKTRGQQVTLRCSSQSGHNTVSWYQQALGQGPQFIFQYYREEENGRGNFPPRFSGLQFPNYSSELNVNALELDDSALYLCASSLGRSQRQPQHFGDGTRLSIL.

The chain has TRBV20-1 and TRBJ1-1; 9 bases are a match to TRBD1. V lost 5 bases and J lost 3; bases outside the gene matches: 10. The CDR3 sequence is 15 residues long. Germline V gene lookup returns CDR1 DFQATT and CDR2 SNEGSKA (reference sequence). Here the CDR3 reads CSALGTGFVDTEAFF. CDR3 nucleotides: TGCAGTGCTTTGGGGACAGGGTTCGTCGACACTGAAGCTTTCTTT.

The chain recombines TRBV19 with TRBJ1-5; possibly TRBD1 for D (5 bases). With 6 bases removed from V and 4 bases from J, the gap between germline ends came to 10 bases. The CDR3 extends over 13 amino acids. Germline loops: CDR1 LNHDA, CDR2 SQIVND (reference sequence). CDR3 region: CASRTAPNQPQHF. The CDR3 coding sequence is TGTGCCAGTAGGACAGCGCCGAATCAGCCCCAGCATTTT.

This clonotype was seen ten or more times. The V gene is TRBV7-3, the J gene TRBJ2-1; TRBD1 agrees at 10 bases. With 5 bases clipped from V and 8 bases from J, the junction kept 6 bases outside the gene matches. This CDR3 contains 14 residues. Germline V CDR1 and CDR2: SGHTA, FQGTGA. The CDR3 loop reads CASSQDRGRDEQFF. The CDR3 DNA is TGTGCCAGCAGCCAAGACAGGGGGCGCGATGAGCAGTTCTTC.

This clonotype appeared many times. This chain connects TRBV2 to TRBJ1-6; no reliable D call. This CDR3 is 16 amino acids long. Between the trimmed V and J ends, which lost 2 bases and 0 bases, there was a span of 8 bases. The germline V gene has CDR1 SNHLY and CDR2 FYNNEI. This chain's CDR3 is CASSEKRSSYNSPLHF. CDR3 bases: TGTGCCAGCAGTGAAAAGAGGAGCTCCTATAATTCACCCCTCCACTTT.

This clonotype has ten or more counts. V gene TRBV13 combines with J gene TRBJ2-5; TRBD2 matches 9 bases. CDR1 PRHDT and CDR2 FYEKMQ come from the germline V gene (reference sequence). Unmatched junction bases numbered 10, after V lost 4 bases and J lost 4 bases. This CDR3 has 16 residues. The CDR3 loop is CASSSRLAVVGETQYF. The CDR3 region has the DNA TGTGCCAGCAGCTCGAGACTAGCGGTAGTTGGAGAGACCCAGTACTTC.

The chain is built from TRBV9 and TRBJ1-1; a possible D gene is TRBD1 (5 bases). Germline V gene lookup returns CDR1 SGDLS and CDR2 YYNGEE. This CDR3 region has 15 residues. Between the trimmed V and J ends, which lost 1 base and 12 bases, there was a span of 22 bases. The CDR3 loop reads CASSVRDGGNTISFF. The CDR3 DNA reads TGTGCCAGCAGCGTACGGGACGGAGGGAACACCATATCTTTCTTT.

The table lists this clonotype with many counts. The chain carries TRBV6-5 and TRBJ2-5; TRBD2 matches 9 bases. CDR3 size: 14 residues. Trimming cost V 8 bases and J 5 bases; bases outside gene matches: 9. The V gene's germline CDR1 is MNHEY and CDR2 SVGAGI. CDR3 in DNA: TGTGCCAGCTCCATCGGGACTAGCAGGGAGACCCAGTACTTC. Encoded protein: CASSIGTSRETQYF.

This clonotype showed up just a few times. The chain couples TRBV24-1 to TRBJ2-5; possibly TRBD2 for D (7 bases). The germline V gene encodes CDR1 KGHDR and CDR2 SFDVKD. The CDR3 length is 14 residues. V lost 3 bases and J lost 5, with 12 bases in between. CDR3 sequence reads: CATSDVSGGETQYF. The CDR3 region has the DNA TGTGCCACCAGTGATGTCTCGGGGGGCGAGACCCAGTACTTC.

This clonotype was seen more than once but under ten times. V usage is TRBV10-1 and J usage is TRBJ2-5; either TRBD1 or TRBD2 may fit D (5 bases each). V gave up 6 bases and J gave up 7 bases, with 18 bases separating them. The CDR3 totals 14 residues. The V gene's germline CDR1 is WNHNN and CDR2 SYGVQD (reference sequence). In DNA form, the CDR3 reads TGCGCCAGCAGGGCCGGGGCACGCCGGCTGACCCAGTACTTC. Amino acids: CASRAGARRLTQYF.

The V and J genes are TRBV27 and TRBJ2-7; D gene unclear. Germline V gene data show CDR1 as MNHEY and CDR2 as SMNVEV (reference sequence). The CDR3 sequence is 15 residues long. V lost 7 bases and J 8 bases, leaving 24 bases between the germline ends. CDR3 in DNA: TGTGCCAGCACCCCAGGTGGATTTAGTAATTACCAGCAGTACTTC. Protein sequence: CASTPGGFSNYQQYF.

V and J are TRBV5-1 and TRBJ1-2; the D is unclear. The CDR3 is made up of 11 amino acids. Trimming shortened V by 1 base and J by 10 bases, and 8 bases separated the two germline ends. Germline CDR1 SGHRS, CDR2 YFSETQ. The CDR3 bases are TGCGCCAGCAGCTTGACCGGGCACTACACCTTC. This encodes CASSLTGHYTF.

V is TRBV9 and J is TRBJ1-2, with a tentative D call TRBD1 (6 bases). With 0 bases removed from V and 6 bases from J, the gap between germline ends came to 21 bases. CDR1 is SGDLS and CDR2 is YYNGEE in the germline V gene. This CDR3 has 17 residues. CDR3 in amino acids: CASSVDRMGQGIDGYTF. In nucleotides, the CDR3 is TGTGCCAGCAGCGTAGATCGGATGGGGCAGGGGATTGATGGCTACACCTTC.

The V call is TRBV9, the J call TRBJ2-5; TRBD2 matches 9 bases. Looked up from germline, CDR1 is SGDLS and CDR2 is YYNGEE. This CDR3 is 16 amino acids long. Losses at the gene ends were 4 bases for V and 1 base for J; bases not matched to a gene: 8. CDR3 residues: CASSQSLRGGQETQYF. CDR3 nucleotide sequence: TGTGCCAGCAGCCAAAGTCTGCGGGGGGGCCAAGAGACCCAGTACTTC.

To note about this clonotype: At one of its ends the junction is not consistent with the germline gene, which may arise from a read error. The chain has TRBV6-9 and TRBJ2-7, with D unresolved. CDR3 length equals 13 residues. Germline V gene data show CDR1 as MNHGY and CDR2 as SVAAGI. For the CDR3, the DNA is TGTGCCAGCAGCTTAGTAGGGTCCTGCGAGCAGTACTTC. It specifies CASSLVGSCEQYF.

The V and J genes are TRBV5-4 and TRBJ1-2, with D possibly matching TRBD1 (6 bases). The CDR3 length is 14 residues. V was pared by 4 bases and J by 2 bases, with 12 bases between. The germline V gene encodes CDR1 SGHNT and CDR2 YYREEE (reference sequence). The CDR3 DNA follows: TGTGCCAGCAGCCCAGGGAGGGGGAACTATGGCTACACCTTC. Amino acid sequence: CASSPGRGNYGYTF.

This clonotype was seen at least ten times. The chain is built from TRBV5-1 and TRBJ2-1; 14 nucleotides agree with TRBD2. V lost 7 bases, J lost 10 bases, and 10 bases stayed unmatched. The V gene's germline CDR1 is SGHRS and CDR2 YFSETQ. CDR3 size: 15 residues. The CDR3 reads CASLSGTSGGSEQFF. CDR3 nucleotides: TGCGCCAGCTTGTCGGGGACTAGCGGGGGTTCAGAGCAGTTCTTC.